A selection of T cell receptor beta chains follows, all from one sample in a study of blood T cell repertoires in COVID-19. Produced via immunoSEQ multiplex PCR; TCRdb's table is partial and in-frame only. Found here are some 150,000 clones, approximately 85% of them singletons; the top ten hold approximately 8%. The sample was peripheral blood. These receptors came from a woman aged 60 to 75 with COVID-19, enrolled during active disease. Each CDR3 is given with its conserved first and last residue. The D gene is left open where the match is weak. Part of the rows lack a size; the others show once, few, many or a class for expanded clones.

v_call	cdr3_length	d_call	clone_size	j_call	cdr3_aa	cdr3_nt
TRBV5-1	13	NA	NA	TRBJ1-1	CASSRSGNTEAFF	TGCGCCAGCAGCCGGTCCGGTAACACTGAAGCTTTCTTT
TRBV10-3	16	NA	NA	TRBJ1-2	CAISPTESGGNYGYTF	TGTGCCATCAGTCCTACAGAGTCCGGGGGTAACTATGGCTACACCTTC
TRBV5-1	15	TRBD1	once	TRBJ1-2	CASSLGAPHRGGYTF	TGCGCCAGCAGCTTGGGGGCACCACACAGGGGCGGCTACACCTTC
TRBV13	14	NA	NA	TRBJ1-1	CASSFTGSNTEAFF	TGTGCCAGCAGCTTCACAGGTTCGAACACTGAAGCTTTCTTT
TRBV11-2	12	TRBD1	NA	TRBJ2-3	CASGQGADTQYF	TGTGCCAGCGGACAGGGGGCAGATACGCAGTATTTT
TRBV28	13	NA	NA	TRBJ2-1	CASSLGVWNEQFF	TGTGCCAGCAGTTTGGGAGTGTGGAATGAGCAGTTCTTC
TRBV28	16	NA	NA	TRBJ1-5	CASSQSVVYSNQPQHF	TGTGCCAGCAGCCAATCGGTCGTTTATAGCAATCAGCCCCAGCATTTT
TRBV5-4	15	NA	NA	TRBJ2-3	CASSWGQASTDTQYF	TGTGCCAGCAGCTGGGGACAAGCTAGCACAGATACGCAGTATTTT
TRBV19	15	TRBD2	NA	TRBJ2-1	CASSISGGGHNEQFF	TGTGCCAGTAGTATTAGCGGGGGGGGCCACAATGAGCAGTTCTTC
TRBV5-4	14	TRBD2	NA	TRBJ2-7	CASSLVAGDYEQYF	TGTGCCAGCAGCTTGGTAGCGGGCGATTACGAGCAGTACTTC
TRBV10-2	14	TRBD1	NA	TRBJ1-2	CASSEGLTGVDYTF	TGCGCCAGCAGTGAGGGCCTTACAGGGGTCGACTACACCTTC
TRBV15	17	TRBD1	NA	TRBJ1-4	CATSRDPRDRWSEKLFF	TGTGCCACCAGCAGAGATCCCCGGGACAGATGGTCTGAAAAACTGTTTTTT
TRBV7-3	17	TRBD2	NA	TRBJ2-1	CASSLIAGGSSYNEQFF	TGTGCCAGCAGCTTAATAGCGGGGGGGTCCTCCTACAATGAGCAGTTCTTC